This T cell receptor beta chain is from a study of T cell responses to AZD1222 COVID-19 vaccine. Study findings and constraints: The study sampled repertoires only after the peak T cell response. Spike-specific TCRs gained breadth and depth after people received two AZD1222 doses. Donor demographics were predominantly white British with a female majority; clonal diversity may be underestimated.

Germline V gives CDR1 MGHDK, CDR2 SYGVNS. CDR3 length equals 16 residues. V shed 2 bases and J shed 2 bases, with 15 bases lying between them. In this sample, this clone turned up a few times. Its antigen is currently unknown. TCRdb's table, derived via immunoSEQ multiplex PCR, lists solely in-frame clones and lacks some. Among about 92,000 clones, approximately 84% were seen once, and the ten largest hold 10% to 13%. The receptor's source is an adult in good health. The chain links TRBV25-1 to TRBJ1-1, with a weak D call TRBD1 (6 bases). The sample consisted of peripheral blood, taken on day 0 of AZD1222 vaccination. Written as DNA, the CDR3 is TGTGCCAGCAGTGAACACGGGACACCTCCCAACACTGAAGCTTTCTTT. It is translated as CASSEHGTPPNTEAFF. The full variable domain, with the rest looked up from reference TRBV25-1 and TRBJ1-1, is EADIYQTPRYLVIGTGKKITLECSQTMGHDKMYWYQQDPGMELHLIHYSYGVNSTEKGDLSSESTVSRIRTEHFPLTLESARPSHTSQYLCASSEHGTPPNTEAFFGQGTRLTVV.